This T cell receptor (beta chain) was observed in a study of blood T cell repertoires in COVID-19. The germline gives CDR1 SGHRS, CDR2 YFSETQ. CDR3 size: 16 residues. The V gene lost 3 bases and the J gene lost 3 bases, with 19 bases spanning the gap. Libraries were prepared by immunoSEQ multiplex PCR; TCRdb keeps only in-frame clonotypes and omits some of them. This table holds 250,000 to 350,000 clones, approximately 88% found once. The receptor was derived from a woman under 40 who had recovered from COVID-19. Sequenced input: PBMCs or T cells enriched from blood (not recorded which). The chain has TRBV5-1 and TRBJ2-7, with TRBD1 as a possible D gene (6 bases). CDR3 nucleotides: TGCGCCAGCAGCTCTTGGGCTAAACGAGGGGGCTACGAGCAGTACTTC. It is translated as CASSSWAKRGGYEQYF. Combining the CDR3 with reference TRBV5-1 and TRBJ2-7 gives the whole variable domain KAGVTQTPRYLIKTRGQQVTLSCSPISGHRSVSWYQQTPGQGLQFLFEYFSETQRNKGNFPGRFSGRQFSNSRSEMNVSTLELGDSALYLCASSSWAKRGGYEQYFGPGTRLTVT.